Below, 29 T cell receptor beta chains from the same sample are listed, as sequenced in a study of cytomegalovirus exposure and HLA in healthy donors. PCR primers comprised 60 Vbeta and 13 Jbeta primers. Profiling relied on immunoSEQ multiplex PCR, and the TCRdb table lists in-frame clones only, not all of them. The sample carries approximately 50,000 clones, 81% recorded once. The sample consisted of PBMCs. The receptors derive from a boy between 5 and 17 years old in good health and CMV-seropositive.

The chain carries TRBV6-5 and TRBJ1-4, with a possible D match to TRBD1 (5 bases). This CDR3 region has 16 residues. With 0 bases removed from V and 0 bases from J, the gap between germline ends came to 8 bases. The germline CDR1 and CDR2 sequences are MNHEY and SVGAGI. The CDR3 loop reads CASSYSGGSTNEKLFF. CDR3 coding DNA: TGTGCCAGCAGTTACTCGGGGGGGTCAACTAATGAAAAACTGTTTTTT.

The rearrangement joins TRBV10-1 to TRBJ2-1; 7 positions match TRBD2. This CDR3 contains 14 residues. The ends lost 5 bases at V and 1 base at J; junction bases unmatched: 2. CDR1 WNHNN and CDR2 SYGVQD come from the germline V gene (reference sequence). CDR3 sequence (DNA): TGCGCCAGCAGTTTGGGGGGGTCCTACAATGAGCAGTTCTTC. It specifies CASSLGGSYNEQFF.

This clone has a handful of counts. The chain's CDR3 is CASSSGQESSPLHF. The DNA for the CDR3 is TGTGCCAGCAGCTCGGGACAGGAGTCTTCACCCCTCCACTTT. The chain uses TRBV6-5 and TRBJ1-6, with 8 bases lining up with TRBD1. Germline-derived CDR1 and CDR2 are MNHEY and SVGAGI. With V trimmed by 6 bases and J by 9 bases, 7 bases remained unmatched. This CDR3 has 14 residues.

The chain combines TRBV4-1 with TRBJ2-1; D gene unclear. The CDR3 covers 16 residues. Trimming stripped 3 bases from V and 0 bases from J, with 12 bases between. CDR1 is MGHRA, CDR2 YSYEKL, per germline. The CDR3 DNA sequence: TGCGCCAGCAGCCAGCCCGTCTTCAGCTCCTACAATGAGCAGTTCTTC. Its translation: CASSQPVFSSYNEQFF.

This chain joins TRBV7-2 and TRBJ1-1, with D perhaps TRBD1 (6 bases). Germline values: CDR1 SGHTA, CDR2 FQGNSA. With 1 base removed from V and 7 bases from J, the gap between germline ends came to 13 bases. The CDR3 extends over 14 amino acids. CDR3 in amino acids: CASSLEGGVGEAFF. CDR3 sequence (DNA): TGTGCCAGCAGCTTAGAGGGGGGGGTTGGTGAAGCTTTCTTT.

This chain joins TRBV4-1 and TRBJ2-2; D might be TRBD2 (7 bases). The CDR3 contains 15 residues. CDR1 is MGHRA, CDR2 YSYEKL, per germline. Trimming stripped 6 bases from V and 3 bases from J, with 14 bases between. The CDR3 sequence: CASRRGARDTGELFF. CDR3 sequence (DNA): TGCGCCAGCAGACGGGGGGCCCGGGACACCGGGGAGCTGTTTTTT.

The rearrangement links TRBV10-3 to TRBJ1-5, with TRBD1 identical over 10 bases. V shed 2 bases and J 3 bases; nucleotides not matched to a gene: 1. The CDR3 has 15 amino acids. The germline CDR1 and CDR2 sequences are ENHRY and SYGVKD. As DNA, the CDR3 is TGTGCCATCAGTGAGGGGACAGGGGTCAATCAGCCCCAGCATTTT. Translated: CAISEGTGVNQPQHF.

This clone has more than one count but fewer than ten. CDR3: CASSLQAGGYSPLHF. The CDR3 nucleotides are TGTGCCAGCAGCTTGCAGGCAGGGGGTTATTCACCCCTCCACTTT. The chain couples TRBV5-5 to TRBJ1-6; 7 nucleotides line up with TRBD1. With 1 base clipped from V and 8 bases from J, the junction kept 6 bases outside the gene matches. CDR1 and CDR2 from the germline V gene are SGHKS and YYEKEE (reference sequence). CDR3 length: 15 residues.

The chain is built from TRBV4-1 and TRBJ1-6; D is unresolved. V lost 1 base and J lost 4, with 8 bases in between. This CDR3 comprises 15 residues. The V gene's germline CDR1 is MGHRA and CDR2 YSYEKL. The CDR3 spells CASSQGSSYNSPLHF. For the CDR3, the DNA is TGCGCCAGCAGCCAAGGGAGCTCTTATAATTCACCCCTCCACTTT.

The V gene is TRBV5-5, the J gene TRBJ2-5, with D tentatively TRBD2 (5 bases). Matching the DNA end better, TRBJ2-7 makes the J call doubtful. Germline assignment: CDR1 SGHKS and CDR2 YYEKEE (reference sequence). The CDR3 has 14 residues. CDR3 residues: CASSLRDYFYEQYF. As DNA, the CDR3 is TGTGCCAGCAGCTTGCGAGACTATTTTTACGAGCAGTACTTC.

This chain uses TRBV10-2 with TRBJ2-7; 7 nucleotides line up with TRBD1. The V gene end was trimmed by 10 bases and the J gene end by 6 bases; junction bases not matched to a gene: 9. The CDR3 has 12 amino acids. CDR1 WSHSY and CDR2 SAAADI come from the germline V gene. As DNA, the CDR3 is TGCGCCACCGTCGACAGGGCTAGCGAGCAGTACTTC. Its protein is CATVDRASEQYF.

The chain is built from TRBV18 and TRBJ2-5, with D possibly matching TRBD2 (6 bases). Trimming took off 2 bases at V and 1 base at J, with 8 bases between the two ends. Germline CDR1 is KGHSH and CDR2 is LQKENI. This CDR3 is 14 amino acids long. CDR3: CASSPMGGQETQYF. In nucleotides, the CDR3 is TGTGCCAGCTCACCAATGGGGGGCCAAGAGACCCAGTACTTC.

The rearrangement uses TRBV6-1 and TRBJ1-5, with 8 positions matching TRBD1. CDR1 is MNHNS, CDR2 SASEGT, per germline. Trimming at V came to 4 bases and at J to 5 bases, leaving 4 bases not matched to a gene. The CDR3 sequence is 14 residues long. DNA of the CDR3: TGTGCCAGCAGTGTCGCAGGGGGCGATCAGCCCCAGCATTTT. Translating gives CASSVAGGDQPQHF.

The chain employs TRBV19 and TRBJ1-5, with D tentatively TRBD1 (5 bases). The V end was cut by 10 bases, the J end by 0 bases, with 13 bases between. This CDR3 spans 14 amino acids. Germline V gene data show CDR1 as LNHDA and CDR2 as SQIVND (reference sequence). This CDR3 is CATGRGFSNQPQHF. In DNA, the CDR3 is TGTGCCACTGGGAGGGGTTTTAGCAATCAGCCCCAGCATTTT.

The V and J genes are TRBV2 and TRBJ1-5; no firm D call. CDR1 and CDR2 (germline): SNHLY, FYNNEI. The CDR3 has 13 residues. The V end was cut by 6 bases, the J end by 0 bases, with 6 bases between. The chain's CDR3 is CASRGDSNQPQHF. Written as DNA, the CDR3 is TGTGCCAGCAGGGGAGATAGCAATCAGCCCCAGCATTTT.

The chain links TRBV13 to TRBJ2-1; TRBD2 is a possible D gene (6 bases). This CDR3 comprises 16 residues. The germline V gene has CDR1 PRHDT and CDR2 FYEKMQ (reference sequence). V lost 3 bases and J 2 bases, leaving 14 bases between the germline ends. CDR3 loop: CASSFPGGIAYNEQFF. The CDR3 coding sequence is TGTGCCAGCAGCTTCCCTGGCGGGATCGCCTACAATGAGCAGTTCTTC.

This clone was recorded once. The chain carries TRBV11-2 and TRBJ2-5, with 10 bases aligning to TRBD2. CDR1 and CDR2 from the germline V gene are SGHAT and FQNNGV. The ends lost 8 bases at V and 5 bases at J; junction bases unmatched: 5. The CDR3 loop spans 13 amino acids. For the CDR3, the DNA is TGTGCCAGCGTAGCTAGCGGGGGTGAGACCCAGTACTTC. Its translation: CASVASGGETQYF.

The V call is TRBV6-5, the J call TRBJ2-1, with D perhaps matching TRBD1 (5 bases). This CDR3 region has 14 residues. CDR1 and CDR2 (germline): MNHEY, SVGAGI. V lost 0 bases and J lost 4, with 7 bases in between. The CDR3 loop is CASSYSQGYNEQFF. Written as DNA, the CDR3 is TGTGCCAGCAGTTACTCGCAGGGTTACAATGAGCAGTTCTTC.

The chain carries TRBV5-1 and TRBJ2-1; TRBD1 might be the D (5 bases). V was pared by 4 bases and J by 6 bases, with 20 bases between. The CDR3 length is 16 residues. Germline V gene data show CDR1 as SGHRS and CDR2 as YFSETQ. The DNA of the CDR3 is TGCGCCAGCAGCGGGCCAGGACACAGGAACGTCAATGAGCAGTTCTTC. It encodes CASSGPGHRNVNEQFF.

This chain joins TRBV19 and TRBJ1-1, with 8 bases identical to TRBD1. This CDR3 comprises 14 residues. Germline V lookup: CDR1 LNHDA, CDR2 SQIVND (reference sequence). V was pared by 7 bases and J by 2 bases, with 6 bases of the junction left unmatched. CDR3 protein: CASTDRGVNTEAFF. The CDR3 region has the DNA TGTGCCAGTACAGACAGGGGCGTCAACACTGAAGCTTTCTTT.

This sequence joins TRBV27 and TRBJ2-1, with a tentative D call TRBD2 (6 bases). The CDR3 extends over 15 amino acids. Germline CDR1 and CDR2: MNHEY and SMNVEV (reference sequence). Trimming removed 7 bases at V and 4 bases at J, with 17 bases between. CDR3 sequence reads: CASTPRGFPYNEQFF. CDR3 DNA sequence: TGTGCCAGCACCCCCCGGGGGTTCCCTTACAATGAGCAGTTCTTC.

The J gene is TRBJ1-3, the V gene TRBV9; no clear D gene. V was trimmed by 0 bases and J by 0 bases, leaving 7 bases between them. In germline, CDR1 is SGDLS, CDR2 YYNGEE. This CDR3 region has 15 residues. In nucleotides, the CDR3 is TGTGCCAGCAGCGTAGATGCAGGCTCTGGAAACACCATATATTTT. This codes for CASSVDAGSGNTIYF.

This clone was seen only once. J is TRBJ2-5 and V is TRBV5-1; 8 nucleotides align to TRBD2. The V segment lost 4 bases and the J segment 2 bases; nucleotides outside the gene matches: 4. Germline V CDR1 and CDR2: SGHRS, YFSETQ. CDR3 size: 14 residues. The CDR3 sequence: CASSPAGGQETQYF. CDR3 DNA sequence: TGCGCCAGCAGCCCTGCGGGGGGACAAGAGACCCAGTACTTC. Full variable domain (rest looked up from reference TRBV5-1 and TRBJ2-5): KAGVTQTPRYLIKTRGQQVTLSCSPISGHRSVSWYQQTPGQGLQFLFEYFSETQRNKGNFPGRFSGRQFSNSRSEMNVSTLELGDSALYLCASSPAGGQETQYFGPGTRLLVL.

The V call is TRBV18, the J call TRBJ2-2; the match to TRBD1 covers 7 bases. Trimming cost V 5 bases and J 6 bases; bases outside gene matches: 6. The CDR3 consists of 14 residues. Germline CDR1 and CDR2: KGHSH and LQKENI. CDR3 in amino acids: CASSGDSWAGELFF. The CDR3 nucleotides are TGTGCCAGCTCAGGGGACAGCTGGGCCGGGGAGCTGTTTTTT.

The CDR3 DNA follows: TGTGCCAGCACCGAGAGGACAGGGGGGACTGAAGCTTTCTTT. As protein: CASTERTGGTEAFF. The V and J genes are TRBV19 and TRBJ1-1; 10 nucleotides line up with TRBD1. The CDR3 extends over 14 amino acids. The junction had 9 bases not matched to a gene; V was cut back by 9 bases and J by 5 bases. The germline CDR1 and CDR2 sequences are LNHDA and SQIVND (reference sequence).

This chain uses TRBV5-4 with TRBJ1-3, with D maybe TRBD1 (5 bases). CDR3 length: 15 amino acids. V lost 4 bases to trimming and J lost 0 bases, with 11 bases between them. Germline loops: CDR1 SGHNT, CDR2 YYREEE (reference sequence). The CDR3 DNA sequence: TGTGCCAGCAGCGCGGGACGGGACTCTGGAAACACCATATATTTT. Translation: CASSAGRDSGNTIYF.

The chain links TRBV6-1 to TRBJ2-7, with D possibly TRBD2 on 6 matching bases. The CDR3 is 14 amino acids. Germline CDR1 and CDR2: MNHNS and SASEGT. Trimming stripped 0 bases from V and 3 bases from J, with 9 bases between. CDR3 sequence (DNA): TGTGCCAGCAGTGAAGCGGCGGGGCGCTACGAGCAGTACTTC. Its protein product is CASSEAAGRYEQYF.

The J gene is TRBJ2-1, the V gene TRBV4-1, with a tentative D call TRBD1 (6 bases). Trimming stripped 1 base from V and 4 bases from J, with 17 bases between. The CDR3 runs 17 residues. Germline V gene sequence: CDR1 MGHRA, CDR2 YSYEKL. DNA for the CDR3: TGCGCCAGCAGCCAAGTCCCACCGGGACACAAGTACAATGAGCAGTTCTTC. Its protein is CASSQVPPGHKYNEQFF.

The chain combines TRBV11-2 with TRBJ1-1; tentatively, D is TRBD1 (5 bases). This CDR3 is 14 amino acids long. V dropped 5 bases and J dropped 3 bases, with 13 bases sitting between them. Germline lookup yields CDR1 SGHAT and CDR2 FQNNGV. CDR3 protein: CASSHTAGYTEAFF. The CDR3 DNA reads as TGTGCCAGCAGCCACACGGCAGGGTACACTGAAGCTTTCTTT.